The 8 T cell receptor beta chains below come from one sample, sequenced in a study of spatial heterogeneity in lung cancer. Indicated time point: sample taken at primary tumor resection. Tumor, nontumor lung or frozen PBMC supplied whole RNA, sequenced without sorting. In TCRdb, the 5' RACE reads were re-called with MiXCR into one record per CDR3 protein. The data contain 20,000 to 30,000 distinct CDR3 sequences, 4.7% of them singletons. The source material was PBMCs, sampled at surgery. The receptors were gathered from a male donor with early-stage non-small cell lung cancer.

Ten or more counts support this clonotype. The chain has TRBV11-2 and TRBJ1-3; no clear D gene. The V gene lost 1 base and the J gene lost 3 bases, with 13 bases spanning the gap. This CDR3 contains 16 residues. CDR1 and CDR2 from the germline V gene are SGHAT and FQNNGV. CDR3 DNA: TGTGCCAGCAGCTTAGCTTCCGGGTTTGTTGGAAACACCATATATTTT. Translated, it gives CASSLASGFVGNTIYF. The full variable domain, with the rest looked up from reference TRBV11-2 and TRBJ1-3, is EAGVAQSPRYKIIEKRQSVAFWCNPISGHATLYWYQQILGQGPKLLIQFQNNGVVDDSQLPKDRFSAERLKGVDSTLKIQPAKLEDSAVYLCASSLASGFVGNTIYFGEGSWLTVV.

This clonotype was picked up many times. V usage is TRBV29-1 and J usage is TRBJ1-1, with D perhaps TRBD1 (6 bases). The V gene's germline CDR1 is SQVTM and CDR2 ANQGSEA. This CDR3 is 12 amino acids long. Trimming removed 4 bases at V and 8 bases at J, with 14 bases between. CDR3 in DNA: TGCAGCGTTGCCCGGGGGCGCGAGGAAGCTTTCTTT. This translates into CSVARGREEAFF.

This clonotype was picked up many times. The V and J genes are TRBV6-5 and TRBJ2-5; 8 positions match TRBD1. Germline V lookup: CDR1 MNHEY, CDR2 SVGAGI. The CDR3 has 15 amino acids. The V segment lost 8 bases and the J segment 3 bases; nucleotides outside the gene matches: 11. Here the CDR3 DNA reads TGTGCCAGCCAAAATTTGGGACAGGCCGAAGAGACCCAGTACTTC. It encodes CASQNLGQAEETQYF.

In its sample, this clonotype was seen many times. This may be a read error: a much more frequent sequence differs by one nucleotide. This chain uses TRBV7-2 with TRBJ2-7; D not certain. CDR3 length: 13 amino acids. Trimming took off 1 base at V and 2 bases at J, with 6 bases between the two ends. Per germline, CDR1 SGHTA and CDR2 FQGNSA. The CDR3 is CASSLGEAYEQYF. The CDR3 DNA follows: TGTGCCAGCAGCTTAGGCGAGGCCTACGAGCAGTACTTC.

This clonotype occurred many times. The chain uses TRBV5-1 and TRBJ2-1, with 7 bases lining up with TRBD2. The V gene's germline CDR1 is SGHRS and CDR2 YFSETQ. The length of the CDR3 is 15 residues. J was trimmed by 0 bases and V by 0 bases; bases with no gene match: 0. CDR3 region: CASSLGGSSYNEQFF. CDR3 in DNA: TGCGCCAGCAGCTTGGGCGGGAGCTCCTACAATGAGCAGTTCTTC. Full variable domain (remainder filled in from reference TRBV5-1 and TRBJ2-1): KAGVTQTPRYLIKTRGQQVTLSCSPISGHRSVSWYQQTPGQGLQFLFEYFSETQRNKGNFPGRFSGRQFSNSRSEMNVSTLELGDSALYLCASSLGGSSYNEQFFGPGTRLTVL.

Regarding this clonotype: A much larger clone is a single base away; this may be a read error. The J gene is TRBJ1-5, the V gene TRBV6-6; a possible D gene is TRBD1 (5 bases). V was trimmed by 2 bases and J by 0 bases, leaving 11 bases between them. The CDR3 is made up of 16 amino acids. In germline, CDR1 is MNHNY, CDR2 SVGAGI (reference sequence). For the CDR3, the DNA is TGTGCCAGCAGTTACCAGGGATCGTATAGCAATCAGCCCCAGCATTTT. It specifies CASSYQGSYSNQPQHF.

The chain recombines TRBV6-2 or TRBV6-3 with TRBJ2-2, with D unclear. CDR1 and CDR2 from the germline V gene are MNHEY and SVGEGT. There are 13 residues in the CDR3. Trimming pared 4 bases from V and 4 bases from J, leaving 7 bases between. The CDR3 DNA follows: TGTGCCAGCAGTTCCTTAATCACCGGGGAGCTGTTTTTT. Amino acid sequence: CASSSLITGELFF.

This clonotype was observed at least ten times. The chain uses TRBV5-1 and TRBJ2-2, with TRBD2 identical over 9 bases. The CDR3 is made up of 14 amino acids. Germline assignment: CDR1 SGHRS and CDR2 YFSETQ. The V segment lost 4 bases and the J segment 4 bases; nucleotides outside the gene matches: 2. The CDR3 here is CASSSSGSTGELFF. The DNA of the CDR3 is TGCGCCAGCAGCAGTAGCGGGAGCACCGGGGAGCTGTTTTTT.